The present entry profiles one TCR beta chain with its context. Its recognized antigen is unknown. The input lacks base qualities; no much larger clone sits a single base away. In the paper's terms, the treatment or condition label means: around 19 received Ad26.COV2.S at low or high dose, single or two shots; 5 received placebo; per-sample allocation not given. For vaccine and placebo recipients, repertoires were sequenced using samples collected on day 63 after the first injection. In Cohort 1b, around 25 adults aged 18-55 years were enrolled at a single site in Boston, USA, between 29 July and 7 August 2020. Ad26.COV2.S was a replication-incompetent adenovirus type 26 vector expressing a prefusion-stabilized SARS-CoV-2 spike protein from the original Wuhan strain. The cysteine opens and the phenylalanine closes a CDR3 of 17 amino acids. The only DNA kept is the CDR3, 51 bases in frame from the first base. The germline V gene encodes CDR1 SGHTA and CDR2 FQGNSA. V is clipped by 1 base and J by 4 bases, and the sequence between their germline boundaries is 20 bases long.

The data are from a study of Ad26.COV2.S vaccination and SARS-CoV-2 variants (dated by TCRdb to 2020 to 2022). For context, the study as a whole: Vaccine-arm donors came from COV1001, a multicentre, randomized, double-blind, placebo-controlled phase I-IIa trial of Ad26.COV2.S in healthy adults. A total of 32 samples were included in the TCR-sequenced set, comprising around 20 Ad26.COV2.S vaccine recipients, 5 placebo recipients and 8 SARS-CoV-2 convalescent individuals. Ad26.COV2.S was given intramuscularly at 5x10^10 or 1x10^11 viral particles, as a single shot or as two shots 56 days apart. Trial participants were randomized into five groups of five: low-dose or high-dose Ad26.COV2.S given once or twice, or placebo on both occasions. The specificity and breadth of SARS-CoV-2-reactive T cell receptors after Ad26.COV2.S vaccination were assessed by TCRbeta repertoire sequencing. Throughout the experiments and outcome assessment, investigators stayed blinded to trial group allocation. General findings and caveats noted by the study authors: Compared with placebo recipients, Ad26.COV2.S recipients showed higher spike-specific TCR breadth (P = 0.0014). Substantial breadth of spike-specific CD8+ and CD4+ T cell responses was reported after vaccination. According to the authors, total T cell responses may have been underestimated by the TCR breadth and depth analyses. Comparable non-spike TCR breadth was observed between vaccine and placebo recipients, consistent with only spike being contained in the vaccine. Comparing responses between vaccine doses or regimens was not something the study was powered to do.

The immunoSEQ Assay was used to sequence TCRbeta CDR3 regions. After extraction, genomic DNA underwent amplification by bias-controlled multiplex PCR, followed by high-throughput sequencing. Per the authors' processing: To quantify the absolute abundance of every unique TCRbeta CDR3 region, sequences were collapsed and filtered. T cell fraction was estimated by normalizing TCRbeta template counts to usable DNA, with usable DNA measured through amplification of reference genes found in all nucleated cells. Repertoire TCRs were annotated as SARS-CoV-2-specific by exact matching of V gene, CDR3 amino acid sequence and J gene to a known reactive TCR set. The reference SARS-CoV-2 TCR set came from MIRA and was filtered for enrichment in COVID-19-positive ImmuneCODE repertoires, removing public or cross-reactive TCRs. Using the MIRA antigens, annotated TCRs were further analysed by specific ORF or by position within an ORF. Depth was the summed frequency of annotated unique rearrangements, while breadth was defined as annotated unique rearrangements over total unique productive rearrangements. Two-sided Wilcoxon rank-sum tests were used to compare TCR breadth between groups. The source is immuneACCESS, and TCRdb retained only in-frame sequences with V and J called. Part of the clones is not carried over; for the studies checked, unresolved V genes explain less than half of this, and the remainder is unexplained. That table is the source of V, J and clone size, and D and trimming were worked out from the DNA. The sample has some 500,000 clones on record, roughly 89% of them singletons. Jointly, the top ten make up 2% to 3% of the sample.

The source was peripheral blood, collected in a trial of Ad26.COV2.S vaccine versus placebo. This receptor was taken from a person aged 18 to 59 who received the Ad26.COV2.S COVID-19 vaccine or a placebo. The V gene is TRBV7-2 and the J gene is TRBJ2-7; the best D guess is TRBD2, with 6 bases matching. The sequenced DNA: TGTGCCAGCAGCTTAGTCTCTGGAGGGGCCGTAGGATACGAGCAGTACTTC. This encodes CASSLVSGGAVGYEQYF.